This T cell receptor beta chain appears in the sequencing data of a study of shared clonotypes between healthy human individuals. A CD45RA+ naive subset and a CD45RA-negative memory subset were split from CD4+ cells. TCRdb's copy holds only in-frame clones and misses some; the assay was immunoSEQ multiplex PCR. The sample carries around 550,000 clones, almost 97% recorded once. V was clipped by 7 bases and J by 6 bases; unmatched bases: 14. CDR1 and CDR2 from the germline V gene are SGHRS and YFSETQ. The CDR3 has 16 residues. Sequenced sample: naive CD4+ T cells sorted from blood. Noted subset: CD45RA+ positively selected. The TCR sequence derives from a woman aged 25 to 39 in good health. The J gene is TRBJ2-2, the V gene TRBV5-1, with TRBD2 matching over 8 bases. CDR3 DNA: TGCGCCAGCCAATTGATTGATAGCGGGACGGCCGGGGAGCTGTTTTTT. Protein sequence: CASQLIDSGTAGELFF.